This T cell receptor beta chain originates from a study of blood T cells in healthy people across ages. A second PCR of roughly 7 to 11 cycles used a sample-barcoded 5' primer and a J-beta primer mix. TCRdb ran MiXCR on the 5' RACE reads and lists one entry per CDR3 protein. The sample yields about 720,000 distinct CDR3 sequences, approximately 25% seen once. The CDR3 spans 12 residues. CDR1 is SGHTA, CDR2 FQGNSA, per germline. The V and J ends lost 5 bases and 6 bases respectively, with 11 bases between them. Peripheral blood samples of around 9.8 milliliters were drawn from each donor. The study, taken as a whole, reports: CMV infection status of these donors was not known.

This clonotype was counted between two and nine times. Its target is not known. The sample was also reused in another study, on T cells of mothers and their children.

The sequencing input was blood. The chain is built from TRBV7-2 and TRBJ2-7; D gene uncertain. This TCR derives from a boy under 18 in good health. In nucleotides, the CDR3 is TGTGCCAGCAGCCCGTGGGATAGCGAGCAGTACTTC. The encoded protein is CASSPWDSEQYF.